A single sample is the source of the 27 T cell receptor beta chains below, sequenced in a study of blood T cell repertoires in COVID-19. Some clones are missing from TCRdb's copy, which holds only in-frame ones; the method was immunoSEQ multiplex PCR. The top ten hold 5.5% to 9% of the sample, which has about 240,000 clones, approximately 86% seen once. Sample: peripheral blood. Receptors were obtained from a woman in her 70s with active or convalescent COVID-19.

J is TRBJ1-5 and V is TRBV23-1, with 7 nucleotides matching TRBD1. TRBV23-1 is assigned to the ORF class and has an uncertain function. The CDR3 loop spans 17 amino acids. J was trimmed by 0 bases and V by 2 bases; bases with no gene match: 7. The CDR3 loop is CASSQPPQGYSNQPQHF. The CDR3 coding sequence is TGCGCCAGCAGTCAACCTCCACAGGGGTATAGCAATCAGCCCCAGCATTTT.

The DNA of the CDR3 is TGTGCCACCCGACAGGGAATCGGGGCCCTCCACTTT. It is translated as CATRQGIGALHF. The chain recombines TRBV19 with TRBJ1-6; 7 bases fit TRBD1. Germline assignment: CDR1 LNHDA and CDR2 SQIVND (reference sequence). Trimming at V came to 10 bases and at J to 14 bases, leaving 11 bases not matched to a gene. The CDR3 is 12 residues long.

The chain joins TRBV7-8 to TRBJ2-5, with 8 positions matching TRBD2. Unmatched junction bases numbered 8, after V lost 1 base and J lost 7 bases. CDR1 and CDR2 (germline): SGHVS, FQNEAQ. The CDR3 sequence is 15 residues long. The CDR3: CASSLDGGGRWTQYF. In nucleotides, the CDR3 is TGTGCCAGCAGCTTAGACGGGGGGGGCCGATGGACCCAGTACTTC.

A few counts support this clone. The chain links TRBV5-5 to TRBJ2-7, with 9 positions matching TRBD1. The CDR3 spans 16 residues. Losses at the gene ends were 4 bases for V and 5 bases for J; bases not matched to a gene: 13. Germline assignment: CDR1 SGHKS and CDR2 YYEKEE (reference sequence). Here the CDR3 DNA reads TGTGCCAGCAGCCCCTACCCTCCGGGACAGGGAAACGAGCAGTACTTC. The encoded protein is CASSPYPPGQGNEQYF.

The chain links TRBV24-1 to TRBJ2-7; possible D gene TRBD2, 7 bases. The CDR3 totals 14 residues. Germline CDR1 is KGHDR and CDR2 is SFDVKD. The V and J ends lost 4 bases and 3 bases respectively, with 12 bases between them. The CDR3 bases are TGTGCCACCAGTGAGGGGGGGGCCCTCTACGAGCAGTACTTC. This codes for CATSEGGALYEQYF.

This rearrangement joins TRBV29-1 to TRBJ1-3; D is perhaps TRBD1 (5 bases). The CDR3 runs to 13 residues. Germline CDR1 SQVTM, CDR2 ANQGSEA. V was clipped by 4 bases and J by 4 bases, with 11 bases between them. The CDR3 DNA is TGCAGCGTTGGGGCAGGGAGGGGAAACACCATATATTTT. Protein sequence: CSVGAGRGNTIYF. The full variable domain, in which reference TRBV29-1 and TRBJ1-3 provide the parts outside the CDR3, is SAVISQKPSRDICQRGTSLTIQCQVDSQVTMMFWYRQQPGQSLTLIATANQGSEATYESGFVIDKFPISRPNLTFSTLTVSNMSPEDSSIYLCSVGAGRGNTIYFGEGSWLTVV.

The rearrangement joins TRBV7-2 to TRBJ1-1, with 9 bases aligning to TRBD1. The germline CDR1 and CDR2 sequences are SGHTA and FQGNSA. J gave up 1 base and V 3 bases, and 3 bases lay outside the gene matches. This CDR3 is 15 amino acids long. The CDR3 here is CASSLTGGANTEAFF. The CDR3 DNA reads TGTGCCAGCAGCTTGACAGGGGGGGCGAACACTGAAGCTTTCTTT.

This clone showed up just once. The chain combines TRBV5-6 with TRBJ1-4, with 7 bases identical to TRBD1. Germline CDR1 and CDR2: SGHDT and YYEEEE. The V segment lost 4 bases and the J segment 3 bases; nucleotides outside the gene matches: 9. The length of the CDR3 is 16 residues. CDR3 in amino acids: CASSEQGRGANEKLFF. In nucleotides, the CDR3 is TGTGCCAGCAGCGAACAGGGGAGAGGGGCTAATGAAAAACTGTTTTTT.

CDR3 bases: TGTGCCAGCACCCCCGGACATATCAAAGAGGAGCTGTTTTTT. It specifies CASTPGHIKEELFF. The V call is TRBV6-5, the J call TRBJ2-2; perhaps TRBD1 as D (5 bases). V lost 7 bases and J lost 10, with 19 bases in between. Germline CDR1 and CDR2: MNHEY and SVGAGI. CDR3 size: 14 residues.

The genes are TRBV5-6 and TRBJ1-2; 9 nucleotides align to TRBD1. The V segment lost 1 base and the J segment 7 bases; nucleotides outside the gene matches: 5. Germline V gene lookup returns CDR1 SGHDT and CDR2 YYEEEE. The CDR3 is 14 amino acids. The CDR3 protein is CASSLWTGEGGYTF. DNA of the CDR3: TGTGCCAGCAGCTTGTGGACAGGGGAGGGTGGCTACACCTTC.

The CDR3 coding sequence is TGCGCCAGCAGCTTGGGCGTCTCCACTGAAGCTTTCTTT. The encoded protein is CASSLGVSTEAFF. This chain joins TRBV5-1 and TRBJ1-1; no firm D call. The CDR3 extends over 13 amino acids. From germline, CDR1 is SGHRS and CDR2 YFSETQ. V was shortened by 0 bases and J by 4 bases, with 7 bases between the two germline ends.

This clone has only a few counts. The chain uses TRBV4-2 and TRBJ1-6; 9 nucleotides line up with TRBD1. CDR1 and CDR2 (germline): LGHNA, YNFKEQ. The CDR3 is 17 amino acids. The V gene end was trimmed by 5 bases and the J gene end by 0 bases; junction bases not matched to a gene: 5. As DNA, the CDR3 is TGTGCCAGCAGCGACCGGGACAGGGCCTCCTATAATTCACCCCTCCACTTT. Its translation: CASSDRDRASYNSPLHF.

This chain links TRBV3-1 (or the pseudogene TRBV3-2) with TRBJ1-1, with a possible D match to TRBD1 (6 bases). The germline CDR1 and CDR2 sequences are LGHDT and YNNKEL (reference sequence). This CDR3 comprises 15 residues. V lost 1 base and J lost 1, with 10 bases in between. The CDR3 spells CASSQGGGQNTEAFF. The CDR3 bases are TGTGCCAGCAGCCAAGGGGGGGGGCAGAACACTGAAGCTTTCTTT.

The chain combines TRBV12-5 with TRBJ2-7, with unresolved D. Per germline, CDR1 LGHNT and CDR2 FRNRAP. This CDR3 comprises 13 residues. V lost 8 bases and J 3 bases, leaving 14 bases between the germline ends. CDR3 residues: CASSDIPGYEQYF. CDR3 coding DNA: TGTGCTAGTAGTGATATCCCCGGCTACGAGCAGTACTTC.

The chain has TRBV6-2 or TRBV6-3 and TRBJ2-5; D gene ambiguous. V lost 6 bases to trimming and J lost 0 bases, with 11 bases between them. In germline, CDR1 is MNHEY, CDR2 SVGEGT. This CDR3 region has 14 residues. The CDR3 spells CASRYIGYQETQYF. CDR3 in DNA: TGTGCCAGCAGATACATCGGGTACCAAGAGACCCAGTACTTC.

The rearrangement uses TRBV5-6 and TRBJ1-3; D not resolved. CDR1 and CDR2 from the germline V gene are SGHDT and YYEEEE. The ends were cut back, 0 bases at V and 7 bases at J, with 14 bases in the middle. The CDR3 has 15 amino acids. CDR3 in amino acids: CASSLESGKGNTIYF. The CDR3 DNA reads TGTGCCAGCAGCTTGGAGTCGGGAAAGGGCAACACCATATATTTT.

This chain links TRBV14 with TRBJ1-6; D is undetermined. Trimming shortened V by 3 bases and J by 11 bases, and 20 bases separated the two germline ends. Per the germline V gene, CDR1 is SGHDN and CDR2 is FVKESK. This CDR3 has 16 residues. The CDR3 coding sequence is TGTGCCAGCAGCCAGAAGCGGTGGATAGAAGGAGCACCCCTCCACTTT. It translates to CASSQKRWIEGAPLHF.

V usage is TRBV6-5 and J usage is TRBJ1-2, with 7 bases matching TRBD1. Germline V lookup: CDR1 MNHEY, CDR2 SVGAGI. The V and J ends lost 7 bases and 8 bases, in that order; junction bases with no gene match: 10. The CDR3 has 13 amino acids. CDR3 sequence reads: CASTTATGVGYTF. The CDR3 DNA follows: TGTGCCAGCACCACGGCTACAGGGGTCGGCTACACCTTC.

The rearrangement links TRBV14 to TRBJ1-1; the D gene is possibly TRBD1 (5 bases). The CDR3 spans 13 residues. Trimming removed 6 bases from V and 3 bases from J, with 11 bases in between. The germline gives CDR1 SGHDN, CDR2 FVKESK. As DNA, the CDR3 is TGTGCCAGCAGGCCAACAGGTCACACTGAAGCTTTCTTT. This encodes CASRPTGHTEAFF.

The rearrangement links TRBV6-5 to TRBJ1-2; perhaps TRBD1 as D (5 bases). Trimming took 5 bases from V and 0 from J, leaving 10 bases between them. The germline V gene encodes CDR1 MNHEY and CDR2 SVGAGI. The CDR3 contains 14 residues. The chain's CDR3 is CASSRKQANYGYTF. The CDR3 bases are TGTGCCAGCAGTCGGAAACAGGCTAACTATGGCTACACCTTC.

This chain uses TRBV18 with TRBJ1-1, with a possible D match to TRBD1 (5 bases). The CDR3 runs to 15 residues. Deletions cut 0 bases from V and 7 bases from J, with 15 bases between. The germline V gene has CDR1 KGHSH and CDR2 LQKENI. CDR3 loop: CASSPPNRQKGEAFF. In DNA form, the CDR3 reads TGTGCCAGCTCACCACCGAACCGACAGAAGGGTGAAGCTTTCTTT.

This clone was seen a single time. The chain employs TRBV20-1 and TRBJ1-6; TRBD1 might be the D (5 bases). This CDR3 comprises 11 residues. In germline, CDR1 is DFQATT, CDR2 SNEGSKA (reference sequence). Trimming pared 6 bases from V and 7 bases from J, leaving 7 bases between. The CDR3 is CSAKGNSPLHF. The CDR3 DNA reads TGCAGTGCAAAGGGGAATTCACCCCTCCACTTT.

V usage is TRBV19 and J usage is TRBJ2-1; D is unresolved. Germline loops: CDR1 LNHDA, CDR2 SQIVND (reference sequence). The CDR3 spans 11 residues. The ends were cut back, 3 bases at V and 6 bases at J, with 3 bases in the middle. Here the CDR3 reads CASSIGNEQFF. DNA for the CDR3: TGTGCCAGTAGTATCGGCAATGAGCAGTTCTTC.

The rearrangement links TRBV2 to TRBJ2-1; 7 bases fit TRBD2. The CDR3 has 15 residues. Germline CDR1 reads SNHLY; CDR2 reads FYNNEI. V gave up 3 bases and J gave up 6 bases; unmatched junction bases: 8. This CDR3 reads CASSERSSGGNEQFF. As DNA, the CDR3 is TGTGCCAGCAGTGAGAGGTCTAGCGGAGGCAATGAGCAGTTCTTC. The whole variable domain, remainder taken from reference TRBV2 and TRBJ2-1, is EPEVTQTPSHQVTQMGQEVILRCVPISNHLYFYWYRQILGQKVEFLVSFYNNEISEKSEIFDDQFSVERPDGSNFTLKIRSTKLEDSAMYFCASSERSSGGNEQFFGPGTRLTVL.

CDR3 sequence (DNA): TGTGCCAGCAGCGGGGACAGGGGCGGCACCGGGGAGCTGTTTTTT. Protein sequence: CASSGDRGGTGELFF. This rearrangement joins TRBV7-2 to TRBJ2-2, with 10 bases aligning to TRBD1. With 5 bases clipped from V and 4 bases from J, the junction kept 4 bases outside the gene matches. Germline V gene lookup returns CDR1 SGHTA and CDR2 FQGNSA. The CDR3 spans 15 residues.

The count of this clone is one. The chain links TRBV5-5 to TRBJ1-5; the D gene is possibly TRBD1 (5 bases). CDR3 length: 13 amino acids. From germline, CDR1 is SGHKS and CDR2 YYEKEE (reference sequence). Trimming shortened V by 5 bases and J by 7 bases, and 13 bases separated the two germline ends. Here the CDR3 reads CASSVGGVQPQHF. Written as DNA, the CDR3 is TGTGCCAGCAGTGTCGGAGGGGTCCAGCCCCAGCATTTT.

The chain carries TRBV6-5 and TRBJ1-4, with D hard to call. V gave up 5 bases and J gave up 4 bases, with 5 bases separating them. Germline V gene lookup returns CDR1 MNHEY and CDR2 SVGAGI. The CDR3 runs 12 residues. The CDR3 is CASSPYNEKLFF. The CDR3 DNA reads TGTGCCAGCAGTCCTTATAATGAAAAACTGTTTTTT.